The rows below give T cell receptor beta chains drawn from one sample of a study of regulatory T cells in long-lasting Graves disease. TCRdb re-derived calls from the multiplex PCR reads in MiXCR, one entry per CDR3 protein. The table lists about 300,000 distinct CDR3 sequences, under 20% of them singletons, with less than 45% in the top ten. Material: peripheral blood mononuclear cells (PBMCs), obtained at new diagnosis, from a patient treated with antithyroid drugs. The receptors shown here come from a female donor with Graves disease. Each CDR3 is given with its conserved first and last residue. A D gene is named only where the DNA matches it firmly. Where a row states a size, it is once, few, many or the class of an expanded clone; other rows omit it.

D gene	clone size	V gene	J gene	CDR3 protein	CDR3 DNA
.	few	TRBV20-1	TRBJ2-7	CSARDGGEQGYEQYF	TGCAGTGCTAGAGATGGAGGAGAACAAGGCTACGAGCAGTACTTC
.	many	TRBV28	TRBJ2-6	CASSLYSGSGANVLTF	TGTGCCAGCAGTTTATACAGCGGCTCTGGGGCCAACGTCCTGACTTTC
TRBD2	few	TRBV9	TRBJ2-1	CASSELAGVYNEQFF	TGTGCCAGCAGCGAACTAGCGGGGGTCTACAATGAGCAGTTCTTC
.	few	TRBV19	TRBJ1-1	CASSREGRNTEAFF	TGTGCCAGTAGTAGAGAAGGGCGGAACACTGAAGCTTTCTTT
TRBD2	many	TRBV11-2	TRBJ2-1	CASRGLAGGNEQFF	TGTGCCAGCCGGGGACTAGCGGGAGGTAATGAGCAGTTCTTC
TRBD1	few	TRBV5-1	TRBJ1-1	CASSGRQGALGAFF	TGCGCCAGCAGCGGGCGACAGGGGGCCCTTGGAGCTTTCTTT
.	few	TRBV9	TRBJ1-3	CASSGPGGAAGNTIYF	TGTGCCAGCAGCGGCCCGGGGGGGGCCGCCGGAAACACCATATATTTT
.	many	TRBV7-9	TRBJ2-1	CASSQANWGSYNEQFF	TGTGCCAGCAGCCAAGCGAACTGGGGGTCCTACAATGAGCAGTTCTTC
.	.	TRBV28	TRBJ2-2	CASSLDIGTRGFPGELFF	TGTGCCAGCAGCTTGGATATTGGAACTAGGGGTTTTCCCGGGGAGCTGTTTTTT
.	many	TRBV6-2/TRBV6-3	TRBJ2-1	CATTGGGFYNEQFF	TGTGCCACCACAGGAGGGGGCTTCTACAATGAGCAGTTCTTC
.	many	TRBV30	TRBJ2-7	CAWSNRQGFGYEQYF	TGTGCCTGGAGTAACAGACAAGGGTTTGGATACGAGCAGTACTTC